This T cell receptor beta chain emerged from a study of blood T cell repertoires in COVID-19. Turning to the study itself: There were acute and convalescent COVID-19 samples, and they came from the United States, Italy and Spain.

V shed 4 bases, J shed 1 base, and the junction held 7 bases outside the gene matches. Germline lookup yields CDR1 SGHDT and CDR2 YYEEEE. There are 17 residues in the CDR3. TCRdb's copy holds only in-frame clones and misses some; the assay was immunoSEQ multiplex PCR. The table lists about 69,000 clones, around 86% of them singletons. This TCR was recovered from a man aged 35-49 years with COVID-19, enrolled during active disease. Sequenced: peripheral blood. The chain has TRBV5-6 and TRBJ2-5, with 13 nucleotides matching TRBD2. CDR3 protein: CASSTSLAGGLQETQYF. CDR3 coding DNA: TGTGCCAGCAGCACGTCACTAGCGGGGGGGCTCCAAGAGACCCAGTACTTC.